Sequencing of this T cell receptor (beta chain) was carried out in a study of shared clonotypes between healthy human individuals. About the study: Ranging from 18 to 49 in age, donors were a couple of women and a few men. A donor's plate count was three for CD4 naive and three for CD4 memory; CD8 naive had two and CD8 memory one.

Naive CD8 cells comprised CD45RO-negative, CCR7-positively selected cells, excluding terminally differentiated effector memory CD45RA+ cells. Sorted-subset replicate PCR reactions were performed with around 210 ng DNA, corresponding to roughly 30,000 T cell genomes. Only in-frame clones appear in the TCRdb table, and some are missing; sequencing was by immunoSEQ multiplex PCR. The sample shows fewer than 800,000 clones, approximately 90% of them seen only once. V gave up 3 bases and J gave up 0 bases; unmatched junction bases: 3. This CDR3 is built from 15 residues. Looked up from germline, CDR1 is SGHTA and CDR2 is FQGTGA.

This chain uses TRBV7-3 with TRBJ2-3; 7 nucleotides match TRBD2. The sequenced sample consisted of naive CD8+ T cells sorted from blood. The TCR was taken from a man aged 25-45 years in good health. Here the CDR3 DNA reads TGTGCCAGCAGCTTCATAGCGGGTAGCACAGATACGCAGTATTTT. This encodes CASSFIAGSTDTQYF.